The source of this T cell receptor beta chain is a study of CD8+ T cells in alopecia areata. Study background: The study gave tofacitinib for 6 to 18 months, then 6 months off drug. Findings and caveats of the study: Normal scalp had lower clonality than lesional scalp, with alopecia totalis/universalis lesions showing this most strongly.

J was trimmed by 8 bases and V by 1 base; bases with no gene match: 15. Germline lookup yields CDR1 SQVTM and CDR2 ANQGSEA. This CDR3 is built from 16 residues. After isolation, RNA underwent reverse transcription to generate cDNA as the sequencing template. Libraries were prepared by immunoSEQ multiplex PCR; TCRdb keeps only in-frame clonotypes and omits some of them. The sample contains 150,000 to 200,000 clones, 50% to 70% of which appear only once. As regards this clone: The antigen is unknown.

The genes are TRBV29-1 and TRBJ1-2; 8 nucleotides line up with TRBD1. This receptor was obtained from a human donor with alopecia areata. This specimen was CD4+ T cells sorted from blood, taken at week 0. CDR3 sequence: CSVEAPPGQGVEGYTF. The CDR3 DNA reads TGCAGCGTTGAAGCGCCCCCAGGACAGGGCGTAGAGGGCTACACCTTC.